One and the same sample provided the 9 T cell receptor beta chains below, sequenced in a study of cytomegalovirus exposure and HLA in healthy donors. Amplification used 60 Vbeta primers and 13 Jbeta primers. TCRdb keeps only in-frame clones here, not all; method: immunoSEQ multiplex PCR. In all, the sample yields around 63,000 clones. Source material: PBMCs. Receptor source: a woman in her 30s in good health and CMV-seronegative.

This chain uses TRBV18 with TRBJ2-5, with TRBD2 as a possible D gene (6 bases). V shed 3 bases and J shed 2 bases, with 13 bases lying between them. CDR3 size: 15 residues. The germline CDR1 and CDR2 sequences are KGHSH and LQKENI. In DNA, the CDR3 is TGTGCCAGCTCACCCCCTGGGAGGAGACAAGAGACCCAGTACTTC. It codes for CASSPPGRRQETQYF.

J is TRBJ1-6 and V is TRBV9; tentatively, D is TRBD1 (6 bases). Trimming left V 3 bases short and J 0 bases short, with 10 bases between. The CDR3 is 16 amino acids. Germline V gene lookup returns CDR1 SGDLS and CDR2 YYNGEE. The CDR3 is CASSARGNSYNSPLHF. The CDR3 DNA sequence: TGTGCCAGCAGCGCAAGGGGGAACTCCTATAATTCACCCCTCCACTTT.

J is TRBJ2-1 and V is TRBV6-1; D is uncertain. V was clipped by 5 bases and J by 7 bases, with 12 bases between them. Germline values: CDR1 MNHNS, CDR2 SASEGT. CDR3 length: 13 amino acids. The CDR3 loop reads CASSKAEANEQFF. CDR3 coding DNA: TGTGCCAGCAGTAAGGCAGAGGCTAATGAGCAGTTCTTC.

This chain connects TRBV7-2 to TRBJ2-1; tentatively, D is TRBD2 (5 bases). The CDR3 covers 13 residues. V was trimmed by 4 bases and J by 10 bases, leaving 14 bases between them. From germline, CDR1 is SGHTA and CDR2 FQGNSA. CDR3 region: CASSSGVGTEQFF. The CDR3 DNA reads TGTGCCAGCAGCTCCGGGGTGGGAACGGAGCAGTTCTTC. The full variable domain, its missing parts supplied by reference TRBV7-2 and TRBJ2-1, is GAGVSQSPSNKVTEKGKDVELRCDPISGHTALYWYRQSLGQGLEFLIYFQGNSAPDKSGLPSDRFSAERTGGSVSTLTIQRTQQEDSAVYLCASSSGVGTEQFFGPGTRLTVL.

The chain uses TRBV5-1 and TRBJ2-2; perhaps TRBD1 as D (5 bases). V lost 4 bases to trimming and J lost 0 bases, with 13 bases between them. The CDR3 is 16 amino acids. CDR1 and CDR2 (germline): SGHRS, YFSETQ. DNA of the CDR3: TGCGCCAGCAGCGCGACGAGACAGACGAACACCGGGGAGCTGTTTTTT. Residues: CASSATRQTNTGELFF.

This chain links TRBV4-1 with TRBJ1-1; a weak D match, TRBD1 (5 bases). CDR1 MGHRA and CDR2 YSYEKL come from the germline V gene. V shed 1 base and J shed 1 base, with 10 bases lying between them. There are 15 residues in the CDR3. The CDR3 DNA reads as TGCGCCAGCAGCCAAGGGCTGGACACGAACACTGAAGCTTTCTTT. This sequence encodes CASSQGLDTNTEAFF.

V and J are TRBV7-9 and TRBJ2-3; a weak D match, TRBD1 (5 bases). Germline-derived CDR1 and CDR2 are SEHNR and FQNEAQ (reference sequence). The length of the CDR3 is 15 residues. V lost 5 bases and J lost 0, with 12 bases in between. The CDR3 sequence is CASSRQTLSTDTQYF. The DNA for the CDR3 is TGTGCCAGCAGCCGACAGACCCTTAGCACAGATACGCAGTATTTT.

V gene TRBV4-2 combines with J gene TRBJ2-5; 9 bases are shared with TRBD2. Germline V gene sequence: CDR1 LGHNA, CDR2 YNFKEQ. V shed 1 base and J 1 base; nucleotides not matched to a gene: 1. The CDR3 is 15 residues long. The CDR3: CASSQGGGAQETQYF. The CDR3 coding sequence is TGTGCCAGCAGCCAAGGCGGGGGGGCCCAAGAGACCCAGTACTTC.

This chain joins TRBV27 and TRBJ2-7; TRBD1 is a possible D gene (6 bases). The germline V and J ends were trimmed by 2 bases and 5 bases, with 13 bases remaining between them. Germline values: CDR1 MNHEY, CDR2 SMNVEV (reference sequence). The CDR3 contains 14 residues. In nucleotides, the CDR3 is TGTGCCAGCAGTTTAATGGGGGCTTTGAACGAGCAGTACTTC. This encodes CASSLMGALNEQYF.